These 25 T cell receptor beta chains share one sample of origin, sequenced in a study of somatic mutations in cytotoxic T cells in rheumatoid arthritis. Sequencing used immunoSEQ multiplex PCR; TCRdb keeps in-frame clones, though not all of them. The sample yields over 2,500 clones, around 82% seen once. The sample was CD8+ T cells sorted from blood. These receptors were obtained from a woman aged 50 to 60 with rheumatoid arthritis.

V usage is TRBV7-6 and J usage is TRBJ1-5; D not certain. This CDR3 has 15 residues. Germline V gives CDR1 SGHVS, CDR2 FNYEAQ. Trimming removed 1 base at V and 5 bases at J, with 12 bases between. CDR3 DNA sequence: TGTGCCAGCAGCTTAGGGGCAGGAGGCCATCAGCCCCAGCATTTT. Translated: CASSLGAGGHQPQHF. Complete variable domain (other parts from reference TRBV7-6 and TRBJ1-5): GAGVSQSPRYKVTKRGQDVALRCDPISGHVSLYWYRQALGQGPEFLTYFNYEAQQDKSGLPNDRFSAERPEGSISTLTIQRTEQRDSAMYRCASSLGAGGHQPQHFGDGTRLSIL.

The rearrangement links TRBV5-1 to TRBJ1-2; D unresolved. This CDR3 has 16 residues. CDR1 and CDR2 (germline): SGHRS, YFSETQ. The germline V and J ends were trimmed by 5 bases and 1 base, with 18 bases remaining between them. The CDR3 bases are TGCGCCAGCAGTTCAGACATCTCTGAAATTAACTATGGCTACACCTTC. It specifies CASSSDISEINYGYTF.

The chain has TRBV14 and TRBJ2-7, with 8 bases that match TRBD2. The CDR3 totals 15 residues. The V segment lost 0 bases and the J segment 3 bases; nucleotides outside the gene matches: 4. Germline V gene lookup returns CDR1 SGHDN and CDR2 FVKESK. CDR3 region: CASSQDAGGYYEQYF. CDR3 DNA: TGTGCCAGCAGCCAAGACGCGGGAGGATACTACGAGCAGTACTTC.

The DNA of the CDR3 is TGTGCCAGCAGCTTTCCTAGCGGAGCTTCGAACACCGGGGAGCTGTTTTTT. Amino acids: CASSFPSGASNTGELFF. This rearrangement joins TRBV7-2 to TRBJ2-2; the match to TRBD2 covers 7 bases. Germline loops: CDR1 SGHTA, CDR2 FQGNSA. CDR3 length: 17 amino acids. After removal of 3 bases from V and 0 bases from J, the junction contained 7 bases not matched to a gene.

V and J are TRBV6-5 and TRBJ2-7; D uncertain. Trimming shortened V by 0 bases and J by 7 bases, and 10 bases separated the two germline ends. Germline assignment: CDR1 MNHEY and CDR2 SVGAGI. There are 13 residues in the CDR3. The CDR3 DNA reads TGTGCCAGCAGTTACTCGGCACTATATGAGCAGTACTTC. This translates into CASSYSALYEQYF.

The CDR3 DNA reads as TGCGCCAGCAGCTCACAGGGCACTGAAGCTTTCTTT. The encoded protein is CASSSQGTEAFF. The chain carries TRBV5-1 and TRBJ1-1; perhaps TRBD1 as D (6 bases). V was cut by 3 bases and J by 4 bases, with 7 bases left in between. CDR3 size: 12 residues. Germline lookup yields CDR1 SGHRS and CDR2 YFSETQ.

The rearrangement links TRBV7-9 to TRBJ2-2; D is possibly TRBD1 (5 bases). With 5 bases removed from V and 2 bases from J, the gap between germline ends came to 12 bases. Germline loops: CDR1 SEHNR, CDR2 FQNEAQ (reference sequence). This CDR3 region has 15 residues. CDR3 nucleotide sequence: TGTGCCAGCAGCGCGACAGTCGCCAACACCGGGGAGCTGTTTTTT. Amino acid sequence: CASSATVANTGELFF.

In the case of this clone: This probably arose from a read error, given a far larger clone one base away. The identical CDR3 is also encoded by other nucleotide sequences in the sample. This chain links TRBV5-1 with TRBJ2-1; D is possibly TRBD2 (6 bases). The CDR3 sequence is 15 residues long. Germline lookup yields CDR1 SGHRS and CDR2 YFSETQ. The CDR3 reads CASSLLRESLNEQFF. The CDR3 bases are TGTGCCAGCAGCTTGCTTCGGGAGTCTCTCAATGAGCAGTTCTTC.

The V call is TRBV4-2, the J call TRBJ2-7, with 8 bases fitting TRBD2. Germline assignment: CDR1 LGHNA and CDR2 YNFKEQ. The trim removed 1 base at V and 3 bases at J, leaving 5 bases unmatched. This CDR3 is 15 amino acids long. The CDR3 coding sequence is TGTGCCAGCAGCCAAGGGACTAGCCCTAACTACGAGCAGTACTTC. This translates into CASSQGTSPNYEQYF.

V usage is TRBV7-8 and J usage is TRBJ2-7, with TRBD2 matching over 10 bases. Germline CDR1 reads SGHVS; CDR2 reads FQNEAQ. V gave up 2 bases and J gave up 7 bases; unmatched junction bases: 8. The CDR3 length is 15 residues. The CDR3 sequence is CASSLSVAGGSEQYF. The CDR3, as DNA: TGTGCCAGCAGCTTATCTGTAGCGGGAGGATCAGAGCAGTACTTC.

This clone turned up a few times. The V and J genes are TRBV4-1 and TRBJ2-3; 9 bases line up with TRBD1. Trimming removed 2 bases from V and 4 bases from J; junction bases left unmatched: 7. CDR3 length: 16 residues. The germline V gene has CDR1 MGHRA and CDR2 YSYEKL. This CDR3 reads CASSQLPGQGSDTQYF. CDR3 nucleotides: TGCGCCAGCAGCCAACTACCGGGACAGGGCTCAGATACGCAGTATTTT.

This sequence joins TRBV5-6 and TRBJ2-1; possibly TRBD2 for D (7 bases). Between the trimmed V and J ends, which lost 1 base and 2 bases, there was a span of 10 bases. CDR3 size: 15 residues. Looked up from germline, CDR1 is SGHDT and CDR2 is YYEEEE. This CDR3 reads CASSLWGGAYNEQFF. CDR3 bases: TGTGCCAGCAGCTTGTGGGGGGGCGCCTACAATGAGCAGTTCTTC.

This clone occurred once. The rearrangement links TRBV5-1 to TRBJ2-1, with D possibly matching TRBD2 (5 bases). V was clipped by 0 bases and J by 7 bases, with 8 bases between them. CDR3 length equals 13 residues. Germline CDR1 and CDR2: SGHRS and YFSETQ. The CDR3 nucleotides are TGCGCCAGCAGCTTGGTACCGGGGAATGAGCAGTTCTTC. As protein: CASSLVPGNEQFF.

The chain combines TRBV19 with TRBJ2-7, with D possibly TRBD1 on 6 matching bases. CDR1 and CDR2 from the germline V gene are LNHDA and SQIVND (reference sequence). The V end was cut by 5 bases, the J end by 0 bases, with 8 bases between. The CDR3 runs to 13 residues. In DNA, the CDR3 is TGTGCCAGTAGTCAGGGGATCTCCTACGAGCAGTACTTC. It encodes CASSQGISYEQYF.

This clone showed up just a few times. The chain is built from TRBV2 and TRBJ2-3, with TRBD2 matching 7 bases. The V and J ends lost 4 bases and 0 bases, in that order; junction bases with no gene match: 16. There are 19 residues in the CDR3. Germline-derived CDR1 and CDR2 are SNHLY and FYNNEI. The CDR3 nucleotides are TGTGCCAGCAGTGTACCGACTAGCCGGGAGGCTGGAAGCACAGATACGCAGTATTTT. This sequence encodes CASSVPTSREAGSTDTQYF.

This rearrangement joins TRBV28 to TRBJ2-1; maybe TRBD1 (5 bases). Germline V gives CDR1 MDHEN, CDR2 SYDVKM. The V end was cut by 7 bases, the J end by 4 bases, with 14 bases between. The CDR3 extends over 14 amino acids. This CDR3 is CASKLGAEYNEQFF. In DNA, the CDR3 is TGTGCCAGCAAATTAGGGGCCGAGTACAATGAGCAGTTCTTC. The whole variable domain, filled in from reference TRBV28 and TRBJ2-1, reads DVKVTQSSRYLVKRTGEKVFLECVQDMDHENMFWYRQDPGLGLRLIYFSYDVKMKEKGDIPEGYSVSREKKERFSLILESASTNQTSMYLCASKLGAEYNEQFFGPGTRLTVL.

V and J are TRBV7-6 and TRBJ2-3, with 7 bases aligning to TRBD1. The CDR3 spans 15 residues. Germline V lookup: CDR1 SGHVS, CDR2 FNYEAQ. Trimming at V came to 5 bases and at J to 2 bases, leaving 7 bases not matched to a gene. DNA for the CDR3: TGTGCCAGCAGCCCTCGGACAGGCTTCACAGATACGCAGTATTTT. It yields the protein CASSPRTGFTDTQYF.

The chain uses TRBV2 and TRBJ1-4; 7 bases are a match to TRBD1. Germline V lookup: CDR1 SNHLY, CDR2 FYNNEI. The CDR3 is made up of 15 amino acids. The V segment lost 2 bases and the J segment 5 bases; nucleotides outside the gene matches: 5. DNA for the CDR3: TGTGCCAGCAGTGAATGGGGACAGCGAAATGAAAAACTGTTTTTT. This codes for CASSEWGQRNEKLFF.

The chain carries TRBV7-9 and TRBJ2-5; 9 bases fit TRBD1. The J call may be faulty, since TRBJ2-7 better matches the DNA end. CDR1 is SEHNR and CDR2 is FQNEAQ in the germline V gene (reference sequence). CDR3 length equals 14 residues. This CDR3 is CASSLGQGNYEQYF. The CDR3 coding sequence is TGTGCCAGCAGCCTGGGACAGGGAAACTACGAGCAGTACTTC.

CDR3 DNA: TGTGCCAGCAGTTTTAAGGGGACAGGGTCTTCACCCCTCCACTTT. Its protein is CASSFKGTGSSPLHF. The chain carries TRBV27 and TRBJ1-6; 9 bases fit TRBD1. The trim removed 3 bases at V and 9 bases at J, leaving 6 bases unmatched. CDR1 and CDR2 (germline): MNHEY, SMNVEV (reference sequence). The CDR3 is 15 amino acids.

CDR3 nucleotides: TGTGCCAGCAGTTTCCCGACAGGGGCTCATCTCATCTACGAGCAGTACTTC. Protein product: CASSFPTGAHLIYEQYF. The chain employs TRBV28 and TRBJ2-7; 8 nucleotides agree with TRBD1. The CDR3 is 17 residues long. CDR1 and CDR2 from the germline V gene are MDHEN and SYDVKM. V was pared by 3 bases and J by 3 bases, with 13 bases of the junction left unmatched.

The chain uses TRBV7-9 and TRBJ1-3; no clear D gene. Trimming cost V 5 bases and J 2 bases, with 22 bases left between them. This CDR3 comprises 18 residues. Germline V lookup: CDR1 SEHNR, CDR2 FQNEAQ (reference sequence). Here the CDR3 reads CASSPGWEDFLTGNTIYF. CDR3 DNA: TGTGCCAGCAGCCCCGGGTGGGAGGACTTCCTTACTGGAAACACCATATATTTT.

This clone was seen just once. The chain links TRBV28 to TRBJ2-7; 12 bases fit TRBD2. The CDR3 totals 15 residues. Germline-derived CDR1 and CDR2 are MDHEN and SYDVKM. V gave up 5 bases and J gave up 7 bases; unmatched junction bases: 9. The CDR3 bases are TGTGCCAGCAGTCCTCTAGCGGGAGGGCAAGAAGAGCAGTACTTC. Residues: CASSPLAGGQEEQYF.

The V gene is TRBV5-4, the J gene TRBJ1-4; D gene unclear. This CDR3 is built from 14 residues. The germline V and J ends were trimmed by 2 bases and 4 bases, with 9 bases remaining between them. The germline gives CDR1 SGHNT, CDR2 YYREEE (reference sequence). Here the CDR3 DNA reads TGTGCCAGCAGCTTCGGACTCTTTAATGAAAAACTGTTTTTT. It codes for CASSFGLFNEKLFF.

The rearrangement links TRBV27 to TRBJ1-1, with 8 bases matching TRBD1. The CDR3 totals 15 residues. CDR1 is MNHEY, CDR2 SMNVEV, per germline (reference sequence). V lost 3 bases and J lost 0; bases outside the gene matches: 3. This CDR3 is CASSFQTGVNTEAFF. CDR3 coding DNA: TGTGCCAGCAGTTTTCAGACAGGGGTGAACACTGAAGCTTTCTTT.